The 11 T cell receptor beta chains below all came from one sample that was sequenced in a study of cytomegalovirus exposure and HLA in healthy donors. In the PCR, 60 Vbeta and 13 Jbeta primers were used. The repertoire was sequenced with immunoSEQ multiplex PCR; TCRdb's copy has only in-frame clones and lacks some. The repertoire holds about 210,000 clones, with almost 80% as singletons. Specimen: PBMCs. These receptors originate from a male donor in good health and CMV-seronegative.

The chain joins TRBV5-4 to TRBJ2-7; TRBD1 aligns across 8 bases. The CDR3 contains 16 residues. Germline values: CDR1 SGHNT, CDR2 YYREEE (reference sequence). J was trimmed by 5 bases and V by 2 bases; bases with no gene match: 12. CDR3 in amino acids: CASSFGGQGGMDEQYF. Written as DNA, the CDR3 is TGTGCCAGCAGCTTCGGAGGACAGGGAGGTATGGACGAGCAGTACTTC.

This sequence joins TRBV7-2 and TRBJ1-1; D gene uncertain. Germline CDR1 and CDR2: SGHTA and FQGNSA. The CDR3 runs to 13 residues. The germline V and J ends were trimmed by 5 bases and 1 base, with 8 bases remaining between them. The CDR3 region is CASSPLRNTEAFF. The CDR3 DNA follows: TGTGCCAGCAGCCCCCTCAGGAACACTGAAGCTTTCTTT.

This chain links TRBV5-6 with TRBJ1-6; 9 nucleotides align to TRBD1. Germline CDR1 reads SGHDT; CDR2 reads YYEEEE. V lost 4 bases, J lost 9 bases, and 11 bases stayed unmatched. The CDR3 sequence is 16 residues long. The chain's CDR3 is CASSVTGGPPGSPLHF. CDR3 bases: TGTGCCAGCAGCGTAACAGGGGGCCCTCCTGGTTCACCCCTCCACTTT.

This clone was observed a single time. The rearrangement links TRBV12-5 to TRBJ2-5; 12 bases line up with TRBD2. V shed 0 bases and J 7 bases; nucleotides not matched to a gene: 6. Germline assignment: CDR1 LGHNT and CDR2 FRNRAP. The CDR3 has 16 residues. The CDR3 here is CASGLVLAGGRGTQYF. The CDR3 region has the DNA TGTGCTAGTGGTTTGGTACTAGCGGGGGGCCGAGGGACCCAGTACTTC.

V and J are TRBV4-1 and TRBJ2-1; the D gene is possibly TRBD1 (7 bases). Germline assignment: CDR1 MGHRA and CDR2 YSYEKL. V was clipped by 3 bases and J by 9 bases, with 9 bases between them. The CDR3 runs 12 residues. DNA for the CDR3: TGCGCCAGCAGCCAGGAGGGGGCTGAGCAGTTCTTC. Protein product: CASSQEGAEQFF.

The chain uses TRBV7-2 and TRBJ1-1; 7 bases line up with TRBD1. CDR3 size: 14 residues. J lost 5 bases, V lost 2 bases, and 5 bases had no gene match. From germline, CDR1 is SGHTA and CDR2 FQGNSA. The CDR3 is CASSLYTGVTEAFF. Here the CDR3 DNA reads TGTGCCAGCAGCTTATACACAGGGGTGACTGAAGCTTTCTTT.

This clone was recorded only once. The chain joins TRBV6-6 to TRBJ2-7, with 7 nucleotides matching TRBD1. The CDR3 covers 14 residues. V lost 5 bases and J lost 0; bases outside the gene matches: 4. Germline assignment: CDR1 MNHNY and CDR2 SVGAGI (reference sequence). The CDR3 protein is CASSANRGSYEQYF. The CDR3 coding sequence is TGTGCCAGCAGTGCGAACAGGGGCTCCTACGAGCAGTACTTC.

The CDR3 here is CASSQESETGGRYGYTF. CDR3 DNA: TGCGCCAGCAGCCAAGAATCGGAGACAGGGGGCAGGTATGGCTACACCTTC. The rearrangement joins TRBV4-3 to TRBJ1-2, with 10 bases lining up with TRBD1. The CDR3 covers 17 residues. The V segment lost 0 bases and the J segment 5 bases; nucleotides outside the gene matches: 9. Germline-derived CDR1 and CDR2 are LGHNA and YSLEER.

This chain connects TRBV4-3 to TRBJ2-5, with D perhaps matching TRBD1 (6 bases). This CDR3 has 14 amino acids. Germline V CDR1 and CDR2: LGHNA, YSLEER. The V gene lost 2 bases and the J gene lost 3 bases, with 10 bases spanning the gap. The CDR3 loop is CASSQLDRKETQYF. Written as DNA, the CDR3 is TGCGCCAGCAGCCAACTCGACAGGAAAGAGACCCAGTACTTC.

This CDR3 is CASSLVFRGAAGELFF. For the CDR3, the DNA is TGTGCCAGCAGCTTAGTTTTCCGGGGGGCAGCCGGGGAGCTGTTTTTT. The V call is TRBV7-8, the J call TRBJ2-2, with D perhaps TRBD2 (7 bases). The CDR3 consists of 16 residues. CDR1 is SGHVS and CDR2 is FQNEAQ in the germline V gene. The ends were cut back, 1 base at V and 6 bases at J, with 15 bases in the middle.

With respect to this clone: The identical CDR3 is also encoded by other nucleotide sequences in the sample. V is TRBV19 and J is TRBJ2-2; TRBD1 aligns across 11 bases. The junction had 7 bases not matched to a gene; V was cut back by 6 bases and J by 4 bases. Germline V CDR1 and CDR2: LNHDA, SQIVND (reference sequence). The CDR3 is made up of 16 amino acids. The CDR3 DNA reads TGTGCCAGTAGGTGGGACAGGGGGTTGGGCACCGGGGAGCTGTTTTTT. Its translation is CASRWDRGLGTGELFF. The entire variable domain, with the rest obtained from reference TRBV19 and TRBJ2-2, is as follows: DGGITQSPKYLFRKEGQNVTLSCEQNLNHDAMYWYRQDPGQGLRLIYYSQIVNDFQKGDIAEGYSVSREKKESFPLTVTSAQKNPTAFYLCASRWDRGLGTGELFFGEGSRLTVL.